This T cell receptor beta chain was obtained from a study of human T cells and chemical hapten exposure. Study-level results: Among TCRs, those above 1 in 1000 frequency were unaffected by DPC sensitization.

Time point defined: healthy volunteer bleed at 6 weeks. The authors' total RNA extraction used unfractionated whole blood. J was trimmed by 2 bases and V by 0 bases; bases with no gene match: 0. Germline CDR1 and CDR2: SGHTA and FQGNSA. This CDR3 is 14 amino acids long. There are a few counts of this clonotype. Its specificity is unknown. As handled by the study authors: Across samples, TCR counts had a median of approximately 100,000 and ranged from roughly 20,000 to 690,600. In TCRdb, the RACE reads were re-called with MiXCR into one record per CDR3 protein. For this entry, the V and J calls and clone size follow TCRdb and not the study's own pipeline. Among approximately 84,000 distinct CDR3 sequences listed, around 8.7% were seen once.

This chain joins TRBV7-2 and TRBJ2-7; 8 nucleotides align to TRBD1. What was sequenced was whole blood. The receptor was isolated from a male donor in good health. Some clones in this sample may be carry-over from other donors' samples. CDR3 DNA: TGTGCCAGCAGCTTAGCGGGACAGGCCTACGAGCAGTACTTC. This gives the protein CASSLAGQAYEQYF.